These 9 T cell receptor beta chains were sequenced from one sample in a study of shared clonotypes between healthy human individuals. The data were produced by immunoSEQ multiplex PCR, yet TCRdb's version contains in-frame clones alone and is incomplete. The repertoire holds nearly 1,000,000 clones, with around 80% as singletons. Source material: memory CD4+ T cells sorted from blood. Regarding subset: CD45RA-negative fraction. These receptors came from a man aged 18 to 35 in good health.

This clone was found once. The chain uses TRBV2 and TRBJ2-5; TRBD2 agrees at 10 bases. The V segment lost 0 bases and the J segment 5 bases; nucleotides outside the gene matches: 6. Germline V gene sequence: CDR1 SNHLY, CDR2 FYNNEI. CDR3 length: 16 residues. CDR3 sequence reads: CASSEAKAGGLETQYF. In nucleotides, the CDR3 is TGTGCCAGCAGTGAAGCGAAAGCGGGGGGGCTGGAGACCCAGTACTTC.

This clone was seen more than once but under ten times. This chain links TRBV7-2 with TRBJ2-7, with 9 bases fitting TRBD2. The CDR3 contains 16 residues. Germline V gene lookup returns CDR1 SGHTA and CDR2 FQGNSA. Trimming removed 4 bases from V and 0 bases from J; junction bases left unmatched: 7. Here the CDR3 reads CASSSGLARSSYEQYF. The CDR3 DNA is TGTGCCAGCAGCTCAGGACTAGCGAGGAGCTCCTACGAGCAGTACTTC. Filled out from reference TRBV7-2 and TRBJ2-7, the complete variable domain reads GAGVSQSPSNKVTEKGKDVELRCDPISGHTALYWYRQSLGQGLEFLIYFQGNSAPDKSGLPSDRFSAERTGGSVSTLTIQRTQQEDSAVYLCASSSGLARSSYEQYFGPGTRLTVT.

Comments on this clone: In the same sample, other DNA sequences code for this CDR3. The chain employs TRBV5-1 and TRBJ1-1; D remains ambiguous. V dropped 0 bases and J dropped 0 bases, with 6 bases sitting between them. The CDR3 runs 14 residues. Germline-derived CDR1 and CDR2 are SGHRS and YFSETQ. The CDR3 nucleotides are TGCGCCAGCAGCTTGGGACGAGTGAACACTGAAGCTTTCTTT. The encoded protein is CASSLGRVNTEAFF. Full variable domain (missing parts from reference TRBV5-1 and TRBJ1-1): KAGVTQTPRYLIKTRGQQVTLSCSPISGHRSVSWYQQTPGQGLQFLFEYFSETQRNKGNFPGRFSGRQFSNSRSEMNVSTLELGDSALYLCASSLGRVNTEAFFGQGTRLTVV.

The chain couples TRBV11-2 to TRBJ2-2; D call uncertain. V lost 0 bases, J lost 3 bases, and 8 bases lay in between. CDR3 size: 15 residues. In germline, CDR1 is SGHAT, CDR2 FQNNGV. Here the CDR3 DNA reads TGTGCCAGCAGCTTAGATGGCACTTACACCGGGGAGCTGTTTTTT. Amino acids: CASSLDGTYTGELFF. The full variable domain, completed using reference TRBV11-2 and TRBJ2-2, is EAGVAQSPRYKIIEKRQSVAFWCNPISGHATLYWYQQILGQGPKLLIQFQNNGVVDDSQLPKDRFSAERLKGVDSTLKIQPAKLEDSAVYLCASSLDGTYTGELFFGEGSRLTVL.

With regard to this clone: Since a far larger clone is one base different, this is likely a read error. Other DNA sequences in this sample translate to the same CDR3. This chain joins TRBV5-4 and TRBJ1-2, with a weak D call TRBD1 (5 bases). The germline V and J ends were trimmed by 1 base and 2 bases, with 6 bases remaining between them. This CDR3 region has 13 residues. Germline CDR1 reads SGHNT; CDR2 reads YYREEE (reference sequence). CDR3 amino acids: CASSLPGNYGYTF. CDR3 nucleotide sequence: TGTGCCAGCAGCTTGCCAGGGAACTATGGCTACACCTTC.

This chain uses TRBV19 with TRBJ2-5; 7 bases are a match to TRBD1. The CDR3 length is 14 residues. V trimming: 5 bases; J trimming: 3 bases; junction bases outside the gene matches: 6. Germline V gene lookup returns CDR1 LNHDA and CDR2 SQIVND (reference sequence). This CDR3 reads CASSWGQTKETQYF. For the CDR3, the DNA is TGTGCCAGTAGTTGGGGACAGACAAAAGAGACCCAGTACTTC.

The sample holds a few counts of this clone. The chain carries TRBV30 and TRBJ1-3; TRBD1 agrees at 9 bases. CDR3 length: 16 amino acids. Trimming cost V 5 bases and J 2 bases; bases outside gene matches: 10. Per germline, CDR1 GTSNPN and CDR2 SVGIG (reference sequence). CDR3 residues: CAWATRTGVTGNTIYF. CDR3 nucleotide sequence: TGTGCCTGGGCAACCCGGACAGGGGTGACTGGAAACACCATATATTTT.

This clone was seen a single time. V gene TRBV7-6 combines with J gene TRBJ2-3, with TRBD2 matching over 7 bases. In germline, CDR1 is SGHVS, CDR2 FNYEAQ. The CDR3 covers 16 residues. Trimming took 1 base from V and 2 from J; bases not matched to a gene: 6. CDR3 loop: CASSLDVGGNTDTQYF. The CDR3 DNA reads as TGTGCCAGCAGCTTAGATGTGGGGGGGAACACAGATACGCAGTATTTT.

The chain is built from TRBV11-2 and TRBJ1-5, with unresolved D. Per germline, CDR1 SGHAT and CDR2 FQNNGV. With 5 bases removed from V and 3 bases from J, the gap between germline ends came to 8 bases. The CDR3 is 13 residues long. DNA for the CDR3: TGTGCCAGCAGCCTGACGGACAATCAGCCCCAGCATTTT. It is translated as CASSLTDNQPQHF.